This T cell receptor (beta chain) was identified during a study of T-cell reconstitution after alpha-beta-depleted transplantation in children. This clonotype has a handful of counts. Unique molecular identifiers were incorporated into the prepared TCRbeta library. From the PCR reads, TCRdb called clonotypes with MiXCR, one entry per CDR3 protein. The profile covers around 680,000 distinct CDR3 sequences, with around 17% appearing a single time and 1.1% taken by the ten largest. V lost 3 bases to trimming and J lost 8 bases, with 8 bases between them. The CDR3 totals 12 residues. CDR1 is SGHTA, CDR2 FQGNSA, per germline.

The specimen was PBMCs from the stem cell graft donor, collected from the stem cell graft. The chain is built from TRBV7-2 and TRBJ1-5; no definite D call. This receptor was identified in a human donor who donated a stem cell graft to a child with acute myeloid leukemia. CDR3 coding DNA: TGTGCCAGCAGCTTCTCTAGGGAGCCCCAGCATTTT. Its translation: CASSFSREPQHF.